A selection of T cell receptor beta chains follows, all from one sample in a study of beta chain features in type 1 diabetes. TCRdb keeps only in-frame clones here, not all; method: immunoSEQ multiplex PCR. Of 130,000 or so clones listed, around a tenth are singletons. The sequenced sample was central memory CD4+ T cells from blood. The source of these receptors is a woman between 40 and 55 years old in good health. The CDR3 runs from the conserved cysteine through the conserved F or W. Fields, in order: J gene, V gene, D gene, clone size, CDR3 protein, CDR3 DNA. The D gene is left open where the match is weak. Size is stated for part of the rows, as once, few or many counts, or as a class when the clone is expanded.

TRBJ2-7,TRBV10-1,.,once,CASSELHGNRPYEQYF,TGCGCCAGCAGTGAGTTACACGGGAACCGTCCCTACGAGCAGTACTTC
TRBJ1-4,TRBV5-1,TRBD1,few,CASRLGQGNEKLFF,TGCGCCAGCCGCCTCGGACAGGGAAATGAAAAACTGTTTTTT
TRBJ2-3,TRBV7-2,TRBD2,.,CASNPGLAGTDTQYF,TGTGCCAGCAACCCGGGACTAGCGGGCACAGATACGCAGTATTTT
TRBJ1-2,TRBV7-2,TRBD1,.,CASSPRQGSGYGYTF,TGTGCCAGCAGCCCCCGACAGGGGTCGGGCTATGGCTACACCTTC
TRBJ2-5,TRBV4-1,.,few,CASSQDRDWDLETQYF,TGCGCCAGCAGCCAAGATAGGGACTGGGACCTTGAGACCCAGTACTTC
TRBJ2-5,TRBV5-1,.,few,CASSLAGKETQYF,TGCGCCAGCAGCTTGGCCGGGAAAGAGACCCAGTACTTC
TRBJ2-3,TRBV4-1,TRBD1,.,CASSQGTGGASDTQYF,TGCGCCAGCAGCCAAGGGACAGGGGGCGCTTCAGATACGCAGTATTTT
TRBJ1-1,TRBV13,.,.,CASSLQRGTEAFF,TGTGCCAGCAGCCTCCAGAGAGGCACTGAAGCTTTCTTT
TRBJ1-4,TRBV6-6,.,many,CASSRQITAEKLFF,TGTGCCAGCAGTCGACAGATTACGGCGGAAAAACTGTTTTTT
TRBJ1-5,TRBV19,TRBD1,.,CASREGTGGTGNQPQHF,TGTGCCAGCAGAGAAGGGACAGGGGGAACCGGCAATCAGCCCCAGCATTTT
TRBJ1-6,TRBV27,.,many,CASSQISYNSPLHF,TGTGCCAGCAGCCAAATCTCCTATAATTCACCCCTCCACTTT
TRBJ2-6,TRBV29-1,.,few,CSVGGGFSGANVLTF,TGCAGCGTTGGGGGGGGCTTCTCTGGGGCCAACGTCCTGACTTTC
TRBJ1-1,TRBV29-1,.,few,CSVEGLIGVTNTEAFF,TGCAGCGTTGAGGGCCTGATTGGCGTTACTAACACTGAAGCTTTCTTT
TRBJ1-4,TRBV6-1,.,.,CASTITRGRLFF,TGTGCCAGCACCATAACCCGTGGCCGACTGTTTTTT
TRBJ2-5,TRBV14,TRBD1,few,CASSQGGGQGEETQYF,TGTGCCAGCAGCCAAGGCGGGGGACAGGGGGAAGAGACCCAGTACTTC
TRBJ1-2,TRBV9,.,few,CASSVAGKVNYGYTF,TGTGCCAGCAGCGTAGCAGGGAAGGTTAACTATGGCTACACCTTC
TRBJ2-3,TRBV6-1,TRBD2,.,CASSSGTSGDTQYF,TGTGCCAGTTCTTCCGGGACTAGCGGGGATACGCAGTATTTT
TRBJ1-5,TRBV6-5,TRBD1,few,CASSYTGGNQPQHF,TGTGCCAGCAGTTATACAGGGGGGAATCAGCCCCAGCATTTT
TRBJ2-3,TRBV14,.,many,CASSQLLTAASSTDTQYF,TGTGCCAGCAGCCAGCTCCTGACGGCGGCGTCAAGCACAGATACGCAGTATTTT
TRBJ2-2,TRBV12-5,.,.,CASGPPPGPNTGELFF,TGTGCTAGTGGCCCGCCCCCAGGGCCCAACACCGGGGAGCTGTTTTTT
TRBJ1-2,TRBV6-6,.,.,CASSYALGVGYGYTF,TGTGCCAGCAGTTATGCTCTAGGGGTTGGCTATGGCTACACCTTC
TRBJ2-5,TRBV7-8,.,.,CASILRERETQYF,TGTGCCAGCATCTTAAGGGAGCGCGAGACCCAGTACTTC
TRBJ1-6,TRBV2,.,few,CASKNRAGGYNSPLHF,TGTGCCAGCAAGAACCGGGCCGGGGGCTATAATTCACCCCTCCACTTT
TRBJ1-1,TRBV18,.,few,CASSPTRGLNEAFF,TGTGCCAGCTCACCCACTCGCGGGTTGAATGAAGCTTTCTTT
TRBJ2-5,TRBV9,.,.,CASSEQGRWQTQYF,TGTGCCAGCAGCGAACAGGGAAGATGGCAGACCCAGTACTTC
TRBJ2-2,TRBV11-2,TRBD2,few,CASSPLAGGLTGELFF,TGTGCCAGCAGCCCCCTCGCGGGGGGGCTCACCGGGGAGCTGTTTTTT
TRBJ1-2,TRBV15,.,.,CATSRGGQGTGGYTF,TGTGCCACCAGCAGAGGAGGGCAGGGGACGGGTGGCTACACCTTC
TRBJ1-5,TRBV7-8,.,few,CASSSTSSNQPQHF,TGTGCCAGCAGCTCGACAAGTAGCAATCAGCCCCAGCATTTT
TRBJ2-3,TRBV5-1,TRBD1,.,CASSPGTGGTDTQYF,TGCGCCAGCAGCCCGGGGACAGGGGGCACAGATACGCAGTATTTT
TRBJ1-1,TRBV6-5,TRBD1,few,CASSYLRTGIVVEAFF,TGTGCCAGCAGTTACCTAAGGACAGGGATAGTAGTTGAAGCTTTCTTT
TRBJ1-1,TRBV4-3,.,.,CASSQDRLGLDTEAFF,TGCGCCAGCAGCCAAGATCGCCTGGGGCTAGACACTGAAGCTTTCTTT
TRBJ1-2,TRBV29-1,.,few,CSVGVNVYGYTF,TGCAGCGTTGGAGTTAACGTCTATGGCTACACCTTC
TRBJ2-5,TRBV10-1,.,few,CASSDLRGETQYF,TGCGCCAGCAGTGACCTACGCGGGGAGACCCAGTACTTC
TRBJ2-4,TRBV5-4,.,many,CASSTGAGGNIQYF,TGTGCCAGCAGCACCGGGGCAGGGGGGAACATTCAGTACTTC
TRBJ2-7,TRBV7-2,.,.,CASRGRSYEQYF,TGTGCCAGCAGGGGCAGATCCTACGAGCAGTACTTC
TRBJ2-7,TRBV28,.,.,CAGAGQGGSYEQYF,TGTGCAGGAGCAGGTCAGGGGGGCTCCTACGAGCAGTACTTC
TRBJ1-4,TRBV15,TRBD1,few,CATSRATGANEKLFF,TGTGCCACCAGCAGAGCGACAGGGGCTAATGAAAAACTGTTTTTT
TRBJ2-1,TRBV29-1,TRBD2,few,CSAGGPGGAYNEQFF,TGCAGCGCCGGAGGTCCGGGGGGTGCCTACAATGAGCAGTTCTTC
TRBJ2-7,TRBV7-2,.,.,CASSPQGGTYEQYF,TGTGCCAGCAGCCCGCAGGGGGGAACCTACGAGCAGTACTTC
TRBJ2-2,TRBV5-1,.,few,CASSLDRANTGELFF,TGCGCCAGCAGCTTGGACAGGGCGAACACCGGGGAGCTGTTTTTT